Listed here is a single T cell receptor beta chain. Donors were grouped by their self-reported clinical history. The sample is drawn from a study of blood T cell repertoires in COVID-19. Study overall: The samples span acute and convalescent COVID-19 from the United States, Italy and Spain.

Assay: immunoSEQ multiplex PCR; the TCRdb copy retains only in-frame clones and omits some. The sample consists of about 160,000 clones, 83% of them appearing once. The CDR3 covers 16 residues. Sequences were obtained from PBMCs or T cells enriched from blood (not recorded which). This chain joins TRBV7-5 and TRBJ2-5; the table names TRBD1, a call not compared with the DNA. TRBV7-5 is a pseudogene segment. This sequence originates from a woman aged 45-59 years who had recovered from COVID-19. CDR3 nucleotide sequence: TGTGCCAGAAGCTATCTCGGGACAGGGCTGGGAGAGACCCAGTACTTC. Protein product: CARSYLGTGLGETQYF.